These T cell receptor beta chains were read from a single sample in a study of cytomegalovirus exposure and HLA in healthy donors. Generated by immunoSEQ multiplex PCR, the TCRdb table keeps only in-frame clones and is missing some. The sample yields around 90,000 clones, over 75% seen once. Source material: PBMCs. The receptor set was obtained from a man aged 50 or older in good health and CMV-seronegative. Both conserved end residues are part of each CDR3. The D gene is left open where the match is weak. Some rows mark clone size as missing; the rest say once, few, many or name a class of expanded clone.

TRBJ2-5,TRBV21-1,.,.,TGTGCCAGCAGCAGCCAAAATTCTCCCGGGCAAGAGACCCAGTACTTC,CASSSQNSPGQETQYF
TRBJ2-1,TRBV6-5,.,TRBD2,TGTGCCAGCAGTTACGGACTAGTTGGTAGTGAGCAGTTCTTC,CASSYGLVGSEQFF
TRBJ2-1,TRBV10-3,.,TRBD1,TGTGCCGTGGATGGGTCGGGACAGGGCTCCTACAATGAGCAGTTCTTC,CAVDGSGQGSYNEQFF
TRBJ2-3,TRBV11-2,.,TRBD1,TGTGCCAGCACTTCAGGGGGAGAGGCAGATACGCAGTATTTT,CASTSGGEADTQYF
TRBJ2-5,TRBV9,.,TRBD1,TGTGCCAGCAGCGCTAGGGACAGGGGGGAGACCCAGTACTTC,CASSARDRGETQYF
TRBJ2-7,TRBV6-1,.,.,TGTGCCAGCAGTGAAATAGGGGGAGTCGACTACGAGCAGTACTTC,CASSEIGGVDYEQYF
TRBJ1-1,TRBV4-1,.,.,TGCGCCAGCAGCCCCCGAGGGGGATTGAACACTGAAGCTTTCTTT,CASSPRGGLNTEAFF
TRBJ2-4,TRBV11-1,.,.,TGTGCCAGCAGCGGAGATGATAGAAACATTCAGTACTTC,CASSGDDRNIQYF
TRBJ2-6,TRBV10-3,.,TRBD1,TGTGCCATGGCGCCGGGACAGGGGGTTCCTGGGGCCAACGTCCTGACTTTC,CAMAPGQGVPGANVLTF
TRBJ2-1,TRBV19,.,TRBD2,TGTGCCAGTAGTAAGGGTAGCGGGAGGGTCTTCGATGAGCAGTTCTTC,CASSKGSGRVFDEQFF
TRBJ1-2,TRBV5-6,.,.,TGTGCCAGCAGGGCTTTTGCAGGGGCTATCATAGGACACTATGGCTACACCTTC,CASRAFAGAIIGHYGYTF
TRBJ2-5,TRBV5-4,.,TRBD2,TGTGCCAGCAGCTTGGTACTAGCGGGAGGGCAAGAGACCCAGTACTTC,CASSLVLAGGQETQYF
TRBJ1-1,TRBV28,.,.,TGTGCCAGCAGTTGGGGAGGGCTTATGAACACTGAAGCTTTCTTT,CASSWGGLMNTEAFF
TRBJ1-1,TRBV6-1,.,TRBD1,TGTGCCAGCAGCTTAGGACAGGGGGGCACTGAAGCTTTCTTT,CASSLGQGGTEAFF
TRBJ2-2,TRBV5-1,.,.,TGCGCCAGCGTTATCGGGGGGCAGGTCACCGGGGAGCTGTTTTTT,CASVIGGQVTGELFF
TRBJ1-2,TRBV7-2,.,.,TGTGCCAGCAGCGTAGGTCGACAACCGCTAGCCTATGGCTACACCTTC,CASSVGRQPLAYGYTF
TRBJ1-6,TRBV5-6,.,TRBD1,TGTGCCAGCAGCTTAGGGGGACAGGGGCGTTCACCCCTCCACTTT,CASSLGGQGRSPLHF
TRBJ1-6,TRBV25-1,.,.,TGTGCCAGCAGCCCAGGGAATAATTCACCCCTCCACTTT,CASSPGNNSPLHF
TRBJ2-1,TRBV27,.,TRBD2,TGTGCCAGCACTTCTAGCGGGAGGGTCTCCTACAATGAGCAGTTCTTC,CASTSSGRVSYNEQFF
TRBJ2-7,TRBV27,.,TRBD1,TGTGCCAGCAGTGGTTATGGGGACAGGGCCTACGAGCAGTACTTC,CASSGYGDRAYEQYF
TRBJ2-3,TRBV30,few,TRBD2,TGTGCCTGGAGTGGGTTAGCGGGATCAGATACGCAGTATTTT,CAWSGLAGSDTQYF
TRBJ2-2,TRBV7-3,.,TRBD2,TGTGCCAGCAGCCCAGGCGGGAGGGCGGGGGAGCTGTTTTTT,CASSPGGRAGELFF
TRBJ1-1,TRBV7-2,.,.,TGTGCCAGCAGCTTATTTGCAGGGAACACTGAAGCTTTCTTT,CASSLFAGNTEAFF
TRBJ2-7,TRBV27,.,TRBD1,TGTGCCAGCAGTTTAGGGACAGGGACTTTGAACGAGCAGTACTTC,CASSLGTGTLNEQYF
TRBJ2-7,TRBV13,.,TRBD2,TGTGCCAGCAGCTTAGCTAGCGGGAGGGGCGAGCAGTACTTC,CASSLASGRGEQYF
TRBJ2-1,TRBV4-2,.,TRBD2,TGTGCCAGCAGCCAAGACAGCGGGAGGGTAGATGAGCAGTTCTTC,CASSQDSGRVDEQFF
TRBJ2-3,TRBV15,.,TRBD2,TGTGCCACCAGCAGAGAACTAGCGGGCCCGCGGTATTTT,CATSRELAGPRYF
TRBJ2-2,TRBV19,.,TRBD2,TGTGCCAGTAGTACTCGGACTAGCGGGAGAACCGGGGAGCTGTTTTTT,CASSTRTSGRTGELFF
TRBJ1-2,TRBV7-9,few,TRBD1,TGTGCCAGCACCCAGGGGGTGAACTATGGCTACACCTTC,CASTQGVNYGYTF
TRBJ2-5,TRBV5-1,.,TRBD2,TGCGCCAGCAGTCTTAGCGGGAGGGCCCAAGAGACCCAGTACTTC,CASSLSGRAQETQYF
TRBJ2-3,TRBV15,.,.,TGTGCCACCAGCATTCCTAGCGAGGTGACAGATACGCAGTATTTT,CATSIPSEVTDTQYF
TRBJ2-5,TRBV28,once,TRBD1,TGTGCCAGTTTGACTGGACAGGGGAGGGGAGAGACCCAGTACTTC,CASLTGQGRGETQYF
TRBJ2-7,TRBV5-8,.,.,TGTGCCAGCAGCTTGGTTGAGGGTCCCTACGAGCAGTACTTC,CASSLVEGPYEQYF
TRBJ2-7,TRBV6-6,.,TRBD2,TGTGCCAGCAGTTTGGGGAGGAGCGGGAGGAGCTACGAGCAGTACTTC,CASSLGRSGRSYEQYF
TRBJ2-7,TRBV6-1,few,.,TGTGCCAGCAGTGACGGTCCCTACGAGCAGTACTTC,CASSDGPYEQYF
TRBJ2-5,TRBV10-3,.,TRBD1,TGTGCCATCCAATGGGACAGTCAACAAGAGACCCAGTACTTC,CAIQWDSQQETQYF
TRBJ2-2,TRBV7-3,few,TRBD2,TGTGCCAGCAGCTTAAGCCTAGCGGGAGTCAGCGGGGAGCTGTTTTTT,CASSLSLAGVSGELFF
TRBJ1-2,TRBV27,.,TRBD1,TGTGCCAGCAGATCCCGTGACAGGGAAGGTGGCTACACCTTC,CASRSRDREGGYTF
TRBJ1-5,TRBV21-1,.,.,TGTGCCAGCACCAAGGGCAGTAGCAATCAGCCCCAGCATTTT,CASTKGSSNQPQHF
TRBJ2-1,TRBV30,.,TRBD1,TGTGCCTGGAGTCCCTACTTCCGGGACAGGGGTCGCAATGAGCAGTTCTTC,CAWSPYFRDRGRNEQFF
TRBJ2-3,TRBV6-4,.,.,TGTGCCAGCAGTGACTCGGTGGAGACAGATACGCAGTATTTT,CASSDSVETDTQYF
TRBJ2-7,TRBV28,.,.,TGTGCCAGCAGACCCACGAGCTCCTACGAGCAGTACTTC,CASRPTSSYEQYF
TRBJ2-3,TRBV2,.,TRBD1,TGTGCCAGCGGTAAACGGACAGGGGGCACAGATACGCAGTATTTT,CASGKRTGGTDTQYF
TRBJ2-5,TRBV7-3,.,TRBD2,TGTGCCAGCAGCCCCGGGACTAGCGTGGAAGAGACCCAGTACTTC,CASSPGTSVEETQYF
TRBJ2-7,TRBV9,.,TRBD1,TGTGCCAGCAGCCAGACAGGGAAATCGTCCTACGAGCAGTACTTC,CASSQTGKSSYEQYF
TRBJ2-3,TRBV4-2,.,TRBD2,TGTGCCAGCAGCCAAGATCGGGGCGGGAGGGGCACAGATACGCAGTATTTT,CASSQDRGGRGTDTQYF
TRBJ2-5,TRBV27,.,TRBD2,TGTGCCAGCAGTCCCCCCGGGGGGGAGACCCAGTACTTC,CASSPPGGETQYF
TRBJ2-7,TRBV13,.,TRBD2,TGTGCCAGCAGCTTAGCCACGGGACTAGACTACTACGAGCAGTACTTC,CASSLATGLDYYEQYF
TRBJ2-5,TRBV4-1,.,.,TGCGCCAGCAGCCAAGGGTGGTCGGGACCCTGGGGGAGGGAGACCCAGTACTTC,CASSQGWSGPWGRETQYF